This TCR beta chain was sequenced during a study of T cells in Graves' hyperthyroidism and ophthalmopathy (dated by TCRdb to about 2019). As for the study more broadly: Peripheral blood was collected at initial diagnosis, before any treatment. Following sampling, methimazole starting at 30 mg daily was given to hyperthyroidism patients, and high-dose intravenous methylprednisolone was given to ophthalmopathy patients. Thyroid tissue and blood T-cell repertoires from about six Graves' hyperthyroidism patients were also compared in the study. The 100 discovery patients were randomly divided into training and test sets at a 7:3 ratio. To identify TCR V-J signatures that set the groups apart, the researchers used a discovery cohort of about a hundred patients, made up of roughly 40 with Graves' ophthalmopathy and some 60 with stable Graves' hyperthyroidism. According to the paper, TCR Vbeta CDR3 sequencing was carried out on some 130 peripheral blood samples, which came from approximately 43 ophthalmopathy, approximately 78 hyperthyroidism and roughly 17 progressor patients. Prospective prediction of ophthalmopathy was tested in an independent validation cohort consisting of some 18 hyperthyroidism patients and more than 15 patients who later progressed to ophthalmopathy.

This clonotype was recorded a few times. Its antigen remains undetermined. The input lacks base qualities; no much larger clone sits a single base away. The germline V gene (reference sequence) yields MNHEY for CDR1 and SMNVEV for CDR2. Inclusive of the bounding cysteine and phenylalanine, the CDR3 is 13 residues long. The only DNA kept is the CDR3, 39 bases in frame from the first base. V loses 4 bases of germline sequence and J loses 5 bases, and the interval between the two ends is 11 bases. In the ophthalmopathy patients, disease was moderately to severely active, with a Clinical Activity Score of 3 or more, a NOSPECS grade of 4 or more, and a duration of less than 3 months. The study excluded patients with uncontrolled infections, other autoimmune diseases, pregnancy or lactation. Diagnoses were based on clinical symptoms, serum thyroxine and TRAb, thyroid ultrasound and orbital computed tomography. Ficoll-Paque density gradient centrifugation was used to isolate PBMCs from approximately 11 ml of fresh peripheral blood. Trizol reagent was used to extract total RNA, and RNA quality was then checked on an Agilent 2100 Bioanalyzer.

Amplification of TCR beta CDR3 regions was carried out from RNA transcripts. For the first round of RT-PCR on the TCR CDR3, the HTBI primer set was used together with the Qiagen OneStep RT-PCR kit. A second multiplex PCR round built the libraries, followed by size selection and purification. Sequencing of the libraries was done on an Illumina HiSeq2000 using paired-end 100 bp reads. The study's own analysis went as follows. Raw data were processed with SOAPnuke, discarding reads with adapters, uncalled bases, mean Phred below 15, or no exact constant-primer or identifier match. COPE v1.2.5 was used to merge high-quality paired reads, and clonotypes were defined as unique nucleotide sequences. Clonotypes were aligned to IMGT TRBV, TRBD and TRBJ reference segments using MiTCR v1.1. The analysis was restricted to V-J combinations with a frequency above 0.0001, which together covered 99% to 99.2% of the repertoires. A TCS score was defined as the ratio between F50 (clonal expansion) and ExV (chaos), using BLOSUM62-based TCRdist between CDR3 peptides within each V-J. Welch's t-statistics and random forest reduced around 510 V-J features to about 13, which were used in a naive Bayes classifier (R e1071). The raw public reads went through TCRdb reprocessing: fastp at Q25, MiXCR clone calling, in-frame beta chains kept. Rows with a matching CDR3 protein are joined into one entry that keeps the most common DNA and genes. The V and J calls were determined by TCRdb, not by the authors. Counted in this sample were about 520,000 distinct CDR3 sequences; less than 25% of them appeared once. The leading ten clones occupy around 11% of the sample.

Beyond this particular receptor, the publication reports: No statistical method was used to set the sample size in advance, and investigators knew the group allocation. Blood samples also contained most of the expanded thyroid clonotypes (frequency above 0.001), which suggests that blood repertoires may reflect thyroid immune responses. In cross-validation, a model built on a 13 V-J signature told ophthalmopathy apart from stable hyperthyroidism with 85% to 90% sensitivity and around 84% specificity, and in testing the same model reached 80%/75%. In validation, progression to ophthalmopathy was predicted by the model with roughly 71% sensitivity and 72% to 85% specificity, a median of approximately 6.5 months before onset.

The chain is made from TRBV27 and TRBJ1-2, with the D segment identity uncertain. Specimen: blood. The sequence was collected from a woman in her 30s with Graves' ophthalmopathy. The sequence in DNA is TGTGCCAGCAGTTCATGGAACGGGTATGGCTACACCTTC. The translation is CASSSWNGYGYTF.